The T cell receptor beta chain under discussion was sequenced for a study of T cells expressing NK-cell markers. Study background: According to the study, TCR beta repertoires originated from sorted CD3+CD56+NKG2C+, CD3+CD56+NKG2C- and CD3+CD56-NKG2C+ T cells. Broader study findings: Questions lingered over whether expanded NKG2C+ T cell clones were HCMV-specific. In several donors, dominant clonotypes made up 28.3-60.1% of CD3+CD56-NKG2C+ cells. Dominant NKG2C+ clonotypes accounted for about 1.0-8% of CD8+ T cells in about six donors.

Reprocessing the 5' RACE reads, TCRdb reports a single entry for every CDR3 protein and omits DNA. The table for this sample gives about 440,000 distinct CDR3 sequences. CDR3 size: 14 residues. Germline CDR1 reads DFQATT; CDR2 reads SNEGSKA (reference sequence). Comments on this clonotype: What it binds is not known.

Sequencing input: blood T cells: a sorted CD56 or NKG2C T cell subset, CD4+ or CD8+ T cells, or bulk PBMC T cells (not recorded which). This TCR came from a woman aged 18 to 75 in good health. The chain has TRBV20-1 and TRBJ2-3. This CDR3 is CSARGGRSTDTQYF.